This T cell receptor beta chain emerged from a study of blood T cell repertoires in COVID-19. Study summary: T cells, B-cell-depleted T cells, or PBMCs provided the cDNA or gDNA that served as material.

This CDR3 is built from 14 residues. Trimming took 2 bases from V and 2 from J, leaving 10 bases between them. Germline V gene sequence: CDR1 KGHSH, CDR2 LQKENI. TCRdb's table, derived via immunoSEQ multiplex PCR, lists solely in-frame clones and lacks some. The table lists approximately 240,000 clones, approximately 80% of them singletons. The V call is TRBV18, the J call TRBJ2-7; no clear D. The TCR was taken from a woman in her thirties or forties with acute COVID-19. The source material was PBMCs or T cells enriched from blood (not recorded which). The CDR3 DNA follows: TGTGCCAGCTCACCAAGAAAAACAACCTACGAGCAGTACTTC. Translation gives CASSPRKTTYEQYF.